The text below deals with one T cell receptor beta chain. No antigen is known for it. The data are from a study of cytomegalovirus exposure and HLA in healthy donors. It was with 60 Vbeta and 13 Jbeta primers that the PCR ran. Generated by immunoSEQ multiplex PCR, the TCRdb table keeps only in-frame clones and is missing some. The data hold 100,000 or so clones, with around 77% observed a single time. Study-level findings and limits: Many donors carried some public TCRs, although rarity characterized most TCR sequences. Common viral pathogens (according to a later analysis) appeared linked to several of the most significant clusters.

Donors counted as nominally healthy when sampled, yet unrecorded immune exposures were likely. This sequence originates from a woman between 35 and 50 years old in good health and CMV-seropositive. The source material was PBMCs.

The chain's CDR3 is CAISDSRGGRNYGYTF. The CDR3 bases are TGTGCCATCAGTGATTCTCGCGGGGGGCGAAACTATGGCTACACCTTC. This chain uses TRBV10-3 with TRBJ1-2; D perhaps matches TRBD1 (6 bases). Trimming took 3 bases from V and 2 from J, leaving 16 bases between them. The germline V gene has CDR1 ENHRY and CDR2 SYGVKD. The CDR3 length is 16 residues.